This T cell receptor beta chain comes out of a study of blood T cell repertoires in COVID-19. On the study more broadly: Acute and convalescent COVID-19 specimens originated in the United States, Italy and Spain. T cells, B-cell-depleted T cells, or PBMCs supplied cDNA or gDNA.

V was shortened by 3 bases and J by 10 bases, with 20 bases between the two germline ends. Per the germline V gene, CDR1 is SGDLS and CDR2 is YYNGEE. The CDR3 length is 15 residues. Per the original methods: Nucleated cell counts were estimated from reference gene primer amplification. The repertoire was sequenced with immunoSEQ multiplex PCR; TCRdb's copy has only in-frame clones and lacks some. The V and J calls and clone size are taken from that table; D and trimming were inferred from the DNA. The table records roughly 230,000 clones, roughly nine tenths of them present only once. This receptor was obtained from a middle-aged woman who had recovered from COVID-19. Sequenced input: peripheral blood. This chain connects TRBV9 to TRBJ2-1, with a tentative D call TRBD2 (6 bases). CDR3 in DNA: TGTGCCAGCAGCGGGGGAAGACTAGATGGGGAAGAGCAGTTCTTC. Amino acid sequence: CASSGGRLDGEEQFF.